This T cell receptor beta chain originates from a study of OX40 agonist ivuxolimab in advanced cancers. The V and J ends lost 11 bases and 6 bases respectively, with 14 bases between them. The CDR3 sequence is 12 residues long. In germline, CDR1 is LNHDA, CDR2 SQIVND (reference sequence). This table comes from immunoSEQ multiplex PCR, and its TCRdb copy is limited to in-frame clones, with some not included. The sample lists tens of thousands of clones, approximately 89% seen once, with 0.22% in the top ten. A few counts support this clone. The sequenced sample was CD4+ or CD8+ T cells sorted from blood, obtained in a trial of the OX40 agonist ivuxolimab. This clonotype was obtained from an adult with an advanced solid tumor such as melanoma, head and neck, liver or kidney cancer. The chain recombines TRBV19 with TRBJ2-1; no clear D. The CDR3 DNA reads TGTGCCGCCGGGCTAGGCGGCAATGAGCAGTTCTTC. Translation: CAAGLGGNEQFF.